This T cell receptor beta chain was captured in a study of T cells of healthy individuals. TCRdb re-derived calls from the 5' RACE reads in MiXCR, one entry per CDR3 protein. The sample lists 41,000 or so distinct CDR3 sequences, around 4.5% occurring once. This clonotype was counted at least ten times. Trimming left V 6 bases short and J 4 bases short, with 15 bases between. The germline gives CDR1 MNHEY, CDR2 SVGEGT. This CDR3 spans 15 amino acids. The chain joins TRBV6-2 or TRBV6-3 to TRBJ2-2; the D is unclear. The clonotype was recovered from a human donor in good health. As DNA, the CDR3 is TGTGCCAGCAGCCACCAGACTCTAACCACCGGGGAGCTGTTTTTT. This sequence encodes CASSHQTLTTGELFF.